This T cell receptor (beta chain) originates from a study of blood T cell repertoires in COVID-19. As for the study in general: Samples came from the United States, Italy and Spain, spanning acute and convalescent COVID-19. Sources were T cells, B-cell-depleted T cells, or PBMCs; the material itself was cDNA or gDNA.

Authors' analysis steps: Reference gene primers were amplified, and this amplification served to estimate nucleated cell counts. The assay was immunoSEQ multiplex PCR, and TCRdb's table has in-frame clones only and misses some. D and trimming come from the DNA, and the V and J calls and clone size come from that table. Of 150,000 to 200,000 clones in the sample, approximately 91% were seen once. CDR1 is LGHDT and CDR2 is YNNKEL in the germline V gene (reference sequence). V dropped 0 bases and J dropped 2; count of bases not matched to a gene: 3. This CDR3 has 17 amino acids. Sequences were obtained from peripheral blood. This sequence was found in a man aged 35-49 years with acute or convalescent COVID-19. This chain links TRBV3-1 (or the pseudogene TRBV3-2) with TRBJ2-3; 12 bases agree with TRBD2. CDR3 region: CASSQELAGGLTDTQYF. The CDR3 DNA reads as TGTGCCAGCAGCCAAGAACTAGCGGGGGGACTCACAGATACGCAGTATTTT.